This TCR beta chain was captured by sequencing in a study of blood T cell repertoires in COVID-19. Study overall: The study drew acute and convalescent COVID-19 samples from the United States, Italy and Spain. The analysed material was cDNA or gDNA that came from T cells, B-cell-depleted T cells, or PBMCs.

Authors' data handling: Amplification with reference gene primers provided the estimates of nucleated cell counts. TCRdb's table, derived via immunoSEQ multiplex PCR, lists solely in-frame clones and lacks some. V, J and clone size were drawn from that table, and D and trimming were deduced from the DNA. Seen here are just under 55,000 clones, about nine tenths observed once, and the top ten hold just under 8.5%. Specimen: peripheral blood. The receptor was derived from a woman aged 40 to 50 with active COVID-19.

CDR3 sequence (DNA): TGTGCCAGTAGTAAGGTTGACAGAATCTATAGCAATCAGCCCCAGCATTTT. It yields the protein CASSKVDRIYSNQPQHF. J is TRBJ1-5 and V is TRBV19, with D tentatively TRBD1 (5 bases). V was shortened by 4 bases and J by 0 bases, with 16 bases between the two germline ends. Germline V gene lookup returns CDR1 LNHDA and CDR2 SQIVND (reference sequence). The CDR3 spans 17 residues.